A single sample is the source of the 16 T cell receptor beta chains below, sequenced in a study of post-analysis software for immune sequencing data. Points from the study as a whole: In patients, about 5 TRBV segments were more frequent than in controls, with TRBV5-6, TRBV5-1 and TRBV20-1 among them.

Tagging with unique molecular identifiers was a feature of the TCR beta cDNA libraries. TCRdb independently ran MiXCR on the PCR reads; one entry per CDR3 protein. Of hundreds of thousands of distinct CDR3 sequences in the sample, 30% were seen once. No antigen has been identified for these receptors. Sequencing input: blood. These receptors were taken from a girl aged 10 to 17 with multiple sclerosis.

This clonotype was observed a few times. This chain uses TRBV7-2 with TRBJ2-1; 10 nucleotides agree with TRBD1. Trimming took 3 bases from V and 5 from J; bases not matched to a gene: 4. Germline V gene lookup returns CDR1 SGHTA and CDR2 FQGNSA. The CDR3 contains 15 residues. The CDR3 coding sequence is TGTGCCAGCAGCTTTACCGGGACAGGGGACAATGAGCAGTTCTTC. Translation gives CASSFTGTGDNEQFF.

V and J are TRBV12-3 or TRBV12-4 and TRBJ2-1; possibly TRBD1 for D (6 bases). Trimming removed 6 bases from V and 0 bases from J, with 9 bases in between. This CDR3 is 14 amino acids long. The CDR3 region has the DNA TGTGCCAGCAGAATAGGGGGCTCCTACAATGAGCAGTTCTTC. It specifies CASRIGGSYNEQFF.

The chain has TRBV3-1 and TRBJ2-1, with D uncertain. From germline, CDR1 is LGHDT and CDR2 YNNKEL (reference sequence). The V end was cut by 0 bases, the J end by 7 bases, with 13 bases between. The CDR3 has 15 residues. The DNA for the CDR3 is TGTGCCAGCAGCCAAGAGTCGGTTGTCCCAAATGAGCAGTTCTTC. It translates to CASSQESVVPNEQFF.

CDR3 sequence: CSVEPRARLGDEQFF. The CDR3 DNA sequence: TGCAGCGTTGAACCCCGGGCTAGGTTAGGAGATGAGCAGTTCTTC. The chain combines TRBV29-1 with TRBJ2-1, with D uncertain. Trimming took off 2 bases at V and 8 bases at J, with 19 bases between the two ends. CDR3 length: 15 amino acids. CDR1 is SQVTM, CDR2 ANQGSEA, per germline.

This clonotype was seen repeatedly, ten times or more. The J gene is TRBJ2-1, the V gene TRBV7-2; 11 bases match TRBD2. The V and J ends lost 5 bases and 5 bases, in that order; junction bases with no gene match: 5. This CDR3 comprises 15 residues. In germline, CDR1 is SGHTA, CDR2 FQGNSA. CDR3 DNA sequence: TGTGCCAGCAGCACTAGCGGGAGCCTACACAATGAGCAGTTCTTC. Protein: CASSTSGSLHNEQFF.

This clonotype was counted many times. V gene TRBV7-9 combines with J gene TRBJ1-5; no definite D call. Trimming cost V 0 bases and J 3 bases, with 9 bases left between them. The CDR3 is made up of 15 amino acids. Germline-derived CDR1 and CDR2 are SEHNR and FQNEAQ (reference sequence). CDR3 DNA: TGTGCCAGCAGCTTAGCCTCAGGATACAATCAGCCCCAGCATTTT. This encodes CASSLASGYNQPQHF.

This clonotype has only a few counts. This chain joins TRBV20-1 and TRBJ2-1; D not certain. Per the germline V gene, CDR1 is DFQATT and CDR2 is SNEGSKA (reference sequence). The V end lost 2 bases, the J end lost 2 bases, and 10 bases lay between the germline ends. The CDR3 spans 14 residues. The CDR3 here is CSARPPRPYNEQFF. In DNA form, the CDR3 reads TGCAGTGCTAGACCGCCCCGTCCCTACAATGAGCAGTTCTTC.

The gene calls are TRBV7-9 and TRBJ1-1, with 9 bases aligning to TRBD1. The CDR3 consists of 15 residues. In germline, CDR1 is SEHNR, CDR2 FQNEAQ (reference sequence). The J segment lost 5 bases and the V segment lost 5 bases, leaving 9 bases of the junction unmatched. The CDR3 spells CASSLGQGRATEAFF. The CDR3 nucleotides are TGTGCCAGCAGCCTGGGACAGGGACGGGCAACTGAAGCTTTCTTT.

This clonotype was recorded a few times. J is TRBJ2-1 and V is TRBV9; D unresolved. Germline CDR1 SGDLS, CDR2 YYNGEE. The V end lost 8 bases, the J end lost 9 bases, and 18 bases lay between the germline ends. CDR3 size: 13 residues. The chain's CDR3 is CASSPSSRSEQFF. In DNA form, the CDR3 reads TGTGCCAGTAGCCCATCGTCCCGGAGTGAGCAGTTCTTC. Using reference TRBV9 and TRBJ2-1 for the parts outside the CDR3, the full variable domain is DSGVTQTPKHLITATGQRVTLRCSPRSGDLSVYWYQQSLDQGLQFLIQYYNGEERAKGNILERFSAQQFPDLHSELNLSSLELGDSALYFCASSPSSRSEQFFGPGTRLTVL.

The CDR3 reads CASSEPRQVRYQETQYF. CDR3 DNA: TGTGCCAGCAGTGAGCCCAGACAGGTTCGCTACCAAGAGACCCAGTACTTC. The chain has TRBV25-1 and TRBJ2-5, with a weak D call TRBD1 (6 bases). The germline V gene has CDR1 MGHDK and CDR2 SYGVNS. The CDR3 covers 17 residues. The V end lost 3 bases, the J end lost 0 bases, and 17 bases lay between the germline ends.

This clonotype was seen a handful of times. The V call is TRBV4-1, the J call TRBJ2-2; D may correspond to TRBD1 or TRBD2 (6 bases each). In germline, CDR1 is MGHRA, CDR2 YSYEKL. The CDR3 has 15 amino acids. V gave up 1 base and J gave up 5 bases, with 11 bases separating them. The CDR3 DNA reads TGCGCCAGCAGCCAAGTGGGGGGCCGAACCGGGGAGCTGTTTTTT. Translation: CASSQVGGRTGELFF.

This chain uses TRBV6-5 with TRBJ2-5; 7 positions agree with TRBD2. The CDR3 contains 14 residues. CDR1 and CDR2 from the germline V gene are MNHEY and SVGAGI. V lost 5 bases and J lost 9; bases outside the gene matches: 12. In nucleotides, the CDR3 is TGTGCCAGCAGTGAGACCGGCTACCGGGAGGCCCAGTACTTC. This gives the protein CASSETGYREAQYF.

The chain couples TRBV12-3 or TRBV12-4 to TRBJ1-3; D is unclear. The CDR3 covers 14 residues. V lost 4 bases, J lost 3 bases, and 10 bases lay in between. Here the CDR3 reads CASSSATNGNTIYF. Here the CDR3 DNA reads TGTGCCAGCAGTTCCGCGACCAATGGAAACACCATATATTTT.

V is TRBV6-5 and J is TRBJ2-5; D is ambiguous. V lost 4 bases to trimming and J lost 2 bases, with 8 bases between them. The V gene's germline CDR1 is MNHEY and CDR2 SVGAGI. This CDR3 contains 13 residues. The DNA of the CDR3 is TGTGCCAGCAGTTTAGTCCTTCAAGAGACCCAGTACTTC. Translating it yields CASSLVLQETQYF.

The chain has TRBV20-1 and TRBJ2-3, with 7 bases fitting TRBD1. This CDR3 region has 13 residues. Per the germline V gene, CDR1 is DFQATT and CDR2 is SNEGSKA (reference sequence). With 5 bases clipped from V and 2 bases from J, the junction kept 4 bases outside the gene matches. The CDR3 DNA follows: TGCAGTGCTCTAGGACAGGTCACAGATACGCAGTATTTT. The encoded protein is CSALGQVTDTQYF.

In its sample, this clonotype was seen a few times. The chain is built from TRBV27 and TRBJ2-1; D gene unclear. The germline V gene has CDR1 MNHEY and CDR2 SMNVEV (reference sequence). The CDR3 contains 15 residues. The ends were cut back, 3 bases at V and 4 bases at J, with 13 bases in the middle. The CDR3, as DNA: TGTGCCAGCAGTTTTGGGCAGGAGTTGTACAATGAGCAGTTCTTC. It translates to CASSFGQELYNEQFF.